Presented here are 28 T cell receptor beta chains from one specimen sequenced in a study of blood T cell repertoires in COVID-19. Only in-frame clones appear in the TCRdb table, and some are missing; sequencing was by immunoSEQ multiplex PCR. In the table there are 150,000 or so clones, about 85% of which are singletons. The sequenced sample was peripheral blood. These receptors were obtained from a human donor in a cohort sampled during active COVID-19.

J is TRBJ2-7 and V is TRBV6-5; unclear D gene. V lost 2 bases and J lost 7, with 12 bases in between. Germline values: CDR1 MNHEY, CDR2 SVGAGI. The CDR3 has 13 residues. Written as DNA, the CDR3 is TGTGCCAGCAGTTACGGAGAGGTGAGAGAGCAGTACTTC. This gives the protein CASSYGEVREQYF.

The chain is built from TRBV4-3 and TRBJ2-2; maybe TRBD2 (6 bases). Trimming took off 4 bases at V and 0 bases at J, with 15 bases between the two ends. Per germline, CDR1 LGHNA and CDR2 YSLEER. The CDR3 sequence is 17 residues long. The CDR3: CASSRGVQFANTGELFF. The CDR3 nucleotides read TGCGCCAGCAGCCGGGGGGTACAGTTCGCGAACACCGGGGAGCTGTTTTTT.

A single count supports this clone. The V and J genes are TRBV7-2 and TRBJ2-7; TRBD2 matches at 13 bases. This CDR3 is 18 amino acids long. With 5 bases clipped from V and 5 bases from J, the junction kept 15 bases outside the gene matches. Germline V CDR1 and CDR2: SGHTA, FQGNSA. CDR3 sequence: CASSTRLPLAGGPHEQYF. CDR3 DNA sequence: TGTGCCAGCAGCACCCGACTTCCACTAGCGGGAGGGCCCCACGAGCAGTACTTC.

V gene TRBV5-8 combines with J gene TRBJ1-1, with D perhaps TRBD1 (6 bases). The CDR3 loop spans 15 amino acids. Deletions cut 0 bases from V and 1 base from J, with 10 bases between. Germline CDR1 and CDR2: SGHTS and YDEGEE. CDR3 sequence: CASSLVGGPNTEAFF. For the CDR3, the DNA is TGTGCCAGCAGCTTGGTTGGGGGCCCGAACACTGAAGCTTTCTTT.

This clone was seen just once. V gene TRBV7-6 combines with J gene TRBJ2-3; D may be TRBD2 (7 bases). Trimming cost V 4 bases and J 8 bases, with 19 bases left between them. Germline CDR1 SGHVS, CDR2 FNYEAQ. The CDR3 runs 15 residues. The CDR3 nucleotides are TGTGCCAGCAGCTCAGAACTAGGGGGGGTCGGTACGCAGTATTTT. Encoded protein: CASSSELGGVGTQYF.

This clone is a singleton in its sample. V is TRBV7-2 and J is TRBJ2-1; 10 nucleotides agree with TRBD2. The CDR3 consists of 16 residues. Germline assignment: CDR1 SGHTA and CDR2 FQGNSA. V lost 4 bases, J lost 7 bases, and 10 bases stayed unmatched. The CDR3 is CASSSSGLAVSNEQFF. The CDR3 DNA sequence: TGTGCCAGCAGCTCAAGCGGACTAGCGGTGTCGAATGAGCAGTTCTTC.

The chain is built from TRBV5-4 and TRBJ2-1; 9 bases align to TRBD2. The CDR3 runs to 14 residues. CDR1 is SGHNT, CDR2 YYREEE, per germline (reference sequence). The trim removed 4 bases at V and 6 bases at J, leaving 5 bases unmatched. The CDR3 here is CASSPAGGGNEQFF. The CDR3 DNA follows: TGTGCCAGCAGCCCAGCGGGAGGAGGCAATGAGCAGTTCTTC.

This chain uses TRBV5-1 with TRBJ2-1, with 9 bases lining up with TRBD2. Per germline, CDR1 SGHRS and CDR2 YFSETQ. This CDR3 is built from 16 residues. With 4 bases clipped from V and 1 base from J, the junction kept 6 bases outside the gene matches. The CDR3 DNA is TGCGCCAGCAGCGCGCTAGCGGGGTCTTCCTACAATGAGCAGTTCTTC. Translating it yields CASSALAGSSYNEQFF.

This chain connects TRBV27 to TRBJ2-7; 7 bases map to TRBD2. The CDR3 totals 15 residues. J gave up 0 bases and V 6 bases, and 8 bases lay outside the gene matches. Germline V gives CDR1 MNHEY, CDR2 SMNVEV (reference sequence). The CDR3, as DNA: TGTGCCAGCAGGGCAGGGACTACCAACTCCTACGAGCAGTACTTC. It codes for CASRAGTTNSYEQYF.

This CDR3 reads CASSDRGIVYGYTF. The CDR3 DNA follows: TGTGCCAGTAGCGACCGGGGGATAGTCTATGGCTACACCTTC. The gene calls are TRBV19 and TRBJ1-2, with a possible D match to TRBD1 (5 bases). Per the germline V gene, CDR1 is LNHDA and CDR2 is SQIVND (reference sequence). Trimming shortened V by 6 bases and J by 4 bases, and 15 bases separated the two germline ends. The CDR3 is 14 amino acids.

CDR3 sequence reads: CASSPPINEQFF. The DNA of the CDR3 is TGTGCCAGCAGCCCCCCAATCAATGAGCAGTTCTTC. V is TRBV7-2 and J is TRBJ2-1, with no clear D. The CDR3 has 12 residues. Germline CDR1 reads SGHTA; CDR2 reads FQGNSA. V was clipped by 5 bases and J by 6 bases, with 8 bases between them.

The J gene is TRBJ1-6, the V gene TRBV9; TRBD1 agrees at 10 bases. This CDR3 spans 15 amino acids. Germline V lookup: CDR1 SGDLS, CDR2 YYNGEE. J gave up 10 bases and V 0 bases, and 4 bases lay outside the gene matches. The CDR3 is CASSVDRDRGSPLHF. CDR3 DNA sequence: TGTGCCAGCAGCGTAGATCGGGACAGGGGATCACCCCTCCACTTT.

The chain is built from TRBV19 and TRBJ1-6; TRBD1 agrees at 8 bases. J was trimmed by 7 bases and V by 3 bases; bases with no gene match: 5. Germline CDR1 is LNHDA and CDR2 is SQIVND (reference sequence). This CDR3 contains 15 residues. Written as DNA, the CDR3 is TGTGCCAGTAGTATCCAGGGGGCTTACAATTCACCCCTCCACTTT. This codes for CASSIQGAYNSPLHF.

In DNA form, the CDR3 reads TGTGCCTGGATCTCCCCCCTTTACAATGAGCAGTTCTTC. It is translated as CAWISPLYNEQFF. The V and J genes are TRBV30 and TRBJ2-1; no definite D call. Per germline, CDR1 GTSNPN and CDR2 SVGIG (reference sequence). V was clipped by 4 bases and J by 4 bases, with 11 bases between them. The CDR3 sequence is 13 residues long.

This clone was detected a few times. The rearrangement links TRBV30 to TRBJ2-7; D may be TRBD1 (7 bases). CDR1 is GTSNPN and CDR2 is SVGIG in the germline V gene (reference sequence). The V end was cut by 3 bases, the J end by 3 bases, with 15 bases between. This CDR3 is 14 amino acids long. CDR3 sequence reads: CAWSRRDRNYEQYF. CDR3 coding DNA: TGTGCCTGGAGCAGGCGGGACAGAAACTACGAGCAGTACTTC.

This chain's CDR3 is CASSLGSGLGTGELFF. CDR3 bases: TGTGCCAGCAGCTTAGGCTCGGGTCTAGGCACCGGGGAGCTGTTTTTT. The rearrangement uses TRBV7-2 and TRBJ2-2; D uncertain. The CDR3 spans 16 residues. Trimming shortened V by 1 base and J by 4 bases, and 13 bases separated the two germline ends. Germline CDR1 is SGHTA and CDR2 is FQGNSA.

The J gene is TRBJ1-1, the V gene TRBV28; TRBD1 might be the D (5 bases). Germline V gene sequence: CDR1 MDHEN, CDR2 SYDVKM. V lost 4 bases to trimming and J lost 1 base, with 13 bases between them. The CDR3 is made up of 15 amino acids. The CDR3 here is CASSSRWGGNTEAFF. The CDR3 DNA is TGTGCCAGCAGTTCCCGATGGGGGGGGAACACTGAAGCTTTCTTT.

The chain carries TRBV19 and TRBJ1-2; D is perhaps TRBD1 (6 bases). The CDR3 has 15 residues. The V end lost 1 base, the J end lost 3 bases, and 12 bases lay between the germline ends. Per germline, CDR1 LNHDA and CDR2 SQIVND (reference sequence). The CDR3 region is CASSIAQGGYYGYTF. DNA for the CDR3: TGTGCCAGTAGTATAGCACAGGGAGGGTACTATGGCTACACCTTC.

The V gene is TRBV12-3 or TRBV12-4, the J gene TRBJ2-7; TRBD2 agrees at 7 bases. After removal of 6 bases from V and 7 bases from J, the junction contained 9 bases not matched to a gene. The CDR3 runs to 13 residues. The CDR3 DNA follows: TGTGCCAGCAGGACCGCGGGAGTTGGAGAGCAGTACTTC. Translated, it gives CASRTAGVGEQYF.

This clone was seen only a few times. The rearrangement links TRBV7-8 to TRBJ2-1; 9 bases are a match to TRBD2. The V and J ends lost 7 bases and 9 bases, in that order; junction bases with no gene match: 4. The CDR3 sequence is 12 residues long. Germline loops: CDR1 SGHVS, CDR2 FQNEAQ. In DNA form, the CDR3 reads TGTGCCAGCAAGGCGGGAGGGGGTGAGCAGTTCTTC. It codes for CASKAGGGEQFF.

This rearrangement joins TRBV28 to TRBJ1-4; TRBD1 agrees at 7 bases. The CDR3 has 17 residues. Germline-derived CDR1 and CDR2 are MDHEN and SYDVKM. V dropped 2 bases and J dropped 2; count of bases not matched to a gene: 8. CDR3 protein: CASSLPTGELTNEKLFF. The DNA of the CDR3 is TGTGCCAGCAGTTTACCCACAGGGGAATTGACTAATGAAAAACTGTTTTTT.

CDR3 amino acids: CASSVGTSGINEQFF. CDR3 DNA sequence: TGTGCCAGCAGCGTGGGGACTAGCGGGATTAATGAGCAGTTCTTC. This chain links TRBV9 with TRBJ2-1, with 13 positions matching TRBD2. This CDR3 comprises 15 residues. Germline V CDR1 and CDR2: SGDLS, YYNGEE. Unmatched junction bases numbered 3, after V lost 2 bases and J lost 7 bases.

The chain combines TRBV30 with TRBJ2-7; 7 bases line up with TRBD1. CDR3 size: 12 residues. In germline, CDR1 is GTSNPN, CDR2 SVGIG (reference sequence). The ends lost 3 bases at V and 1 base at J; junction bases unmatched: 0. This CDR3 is CAWRDRSYEQYF. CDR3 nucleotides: TGTGCCTGGAGGGACAGGTCCTACGAGCAGTACTTC.

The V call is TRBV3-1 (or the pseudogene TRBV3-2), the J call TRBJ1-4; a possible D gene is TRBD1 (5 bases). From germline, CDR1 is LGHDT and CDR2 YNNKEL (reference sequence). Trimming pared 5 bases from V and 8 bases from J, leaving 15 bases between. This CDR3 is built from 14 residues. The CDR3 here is CASSFDGAGEKLFF. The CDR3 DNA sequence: TGTGCCAGCAGCTTCGATGGGGCCGGGGAAAAACTGTTTTTT.

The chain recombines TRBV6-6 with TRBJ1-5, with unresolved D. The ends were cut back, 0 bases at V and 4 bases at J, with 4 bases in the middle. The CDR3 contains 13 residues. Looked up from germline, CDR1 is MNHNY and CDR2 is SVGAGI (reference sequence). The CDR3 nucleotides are TGTGCCAGCAGTTACTCGGAGAATCAGCCCCAGCATTTT. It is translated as CASSYSENQPQHF.

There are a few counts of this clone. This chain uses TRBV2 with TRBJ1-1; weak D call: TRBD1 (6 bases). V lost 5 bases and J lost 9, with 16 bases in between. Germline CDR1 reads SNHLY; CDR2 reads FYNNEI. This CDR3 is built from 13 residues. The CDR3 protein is CASSQQGLGKAFF. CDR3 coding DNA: TGTGCCAGCAGTCAACAGGGTTTGGGGAAAGCTTTCTTT.

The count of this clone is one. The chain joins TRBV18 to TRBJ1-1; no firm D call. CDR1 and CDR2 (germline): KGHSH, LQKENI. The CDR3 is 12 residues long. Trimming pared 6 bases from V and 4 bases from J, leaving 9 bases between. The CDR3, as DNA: TGTGCCAGCTCCAGAAGAGGCACTGAAGCTTTCTTT. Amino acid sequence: CASSRRGTEAFF. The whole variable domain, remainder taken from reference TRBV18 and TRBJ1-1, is NAGVMQNPRHLVRRRGQEARLRCSPMKGHSHVYWYRQLPEEGLKFMVYLQKENIIDESGMPKERFSAEFPKEGPSILRIQQVVRGDSAAYFCASSRRGTEAFFGQGTRLTVV.

In DNA form, the CDR3 reads TGTGCCAGCAGCGCCAGGGGTTTGCGGGAGACCCAGTACTTC. This gives the protein CASSARGLRETQYF. The V gene is TRBV9, the J gene TRBJ2-5, with D possibly TRBD1 on 6 matching bases. The CDR3 has 14 residues. Germline V gives CDR1 SGDLS, CDR2 YYNGEE. Deletions cut 3 bases from V and 5 bases from J, with 14 bases between.